This paragraph reports one TCR beta chain. Its cognate antigen has yet to be identified. There are no base qualities to consult, and no much larger clone falls within one base. CDR1 is given as MDHEN and CDR2 as SYDVKM, both from the germline V gene. V loses 11 bases, J loses 4 bases, and the germline ends lie 12 bases apart. Counted from cysteine to phenylalanine, this CDR3 has 12 amino acids. The CDR3 DNA has 36 bases and is translated from base 1. The High Capacity cDNA Reverse Transcription Kit was used to reverse transcribe all of the isolated RNA, meaning that expressed TCRB transcripts were what got sequenced. Deep immunoSEQ sequencing was applied to naive, central memory and regulatory T cell samples, giving an average of around 4 million total reads per sample. Sorted cells were lysed in RLT buffer, and RNA was extracted using DNase-treated RNeasy Micro or Mini kits according to cell number. Each cell subset was processed on its own to prevent cross-contamination, while patient and healthy donor samples were processed together. The immunoSEQ multiplex PCR was used to amplify TCRB sequences from cDNA, yielding 87-bp fragments that span the CDR3 region. The amplicons were sequenced using the Illumina HiSeq platform. Per the original workflow: Synthetic template baselines were used to correct PCR bias computationally, reads within Hamming distance 2 were collapsed, and singletons that could not be merged were discarded. Reads were aligned against IMGT to assign V, D and J genes, CDR3 length and insertions or deletions at six rearrangement sites. Within each subset, clonotype counts were normalized to sorted cell number, and only after that were true diversity and Gini coefficients computed with the tcR R package. The overlap coefficient, calculated on TCRB nucleotide sequences, was used to measure repertoire sharing. As a proxy for the pre-selection repertoire, out-of-frame TCRB sequences from naive cells were analyzed. The source is immuneACCESS, and TCRdb retained only in-frame sequences with V and J called. Part of the clones is not carried over; for the studies checked, unresolved V genes explain less than half of this, and the remainder is unexplained. That table supplies the V and J calls and clone size; D and trimming were determined from the DNA. This sample gives 250,000 to 350,000 clones in total; more than 13% of them show up just once. The ten largest clonotypes hold 0.015% to 0.02% of the sample.

This entry is derived from a study of beta chain features in type 1 diabetes listed by TCRdb under 2018. About the study as a whole: Mean age, gender distribution, total cell number and subset yield did not differ between patients and healthy donors. Naive and central memory subsets were obtained from all 28 donors, but regulatory and stem cell-like memory subsets were isolated from only 8 patients and roughly eight healthy donors. A total of around 100 million sorted cells were examined across all samples, and RNA yield correlated strongly with the number of cells per subset. In the study, recently diagnosed type 1 diabetes patients and matched healthy donors were compared on the TCRB repertoires of their sorted circulating CD4+ T cell subsets.

What the research found in general, with its limitations: At VDJ recombination sites, patients with type 1 diabetes made fewer insertions and deleted more nucleotides, a pattern implying thymic rearrangement abnormalities. Shorter templates might be favored by PCR, yet because patient and control samples were amplified and corrected together, any such skew would affect both groups equally. A moderate but significant shortening of TCRB CDR3 length was observed in type 1 diabetes patients in all four CD4+ subsets. HLA sub-analyses involved small numbers of individuals, so any influence of HLA type on TCRB rearrangement remained unresolved. Because cDNA was sequenced instead of genomic DNA, activated cells with high expression could be over-represented, although the groups did not differ in activation or CD3 levels. The naive, central memory and regulatory TCRB repertoires appeared to resemble one another more closely among patients than among healthy donors.

Each donor gave one peripheral blood draw, roughly 110 mL on average, collected into heparinised tubes. Naive, central memory, regulatory and stem cell-like memory CD4+ T cells were sorted on a BD FACSAria II using a panel including CD45RO, CCR7, CD25, CD127, CD95 and CD27. A purity above 98% was achieved for all sorted populations. PBMCs were isolated immediately by Lymphoprep density gradient centrifugation and stained directly without culture. Samples were stained and sorted in pairs, with one healthy donor and one patient per experiment, so that batch effects were minimized. Sequenced input: naive CD4+ T cells from blood. Read against the paper, the sample's cell subset or site label means: true naive CD4+ T cells. The chain employs TRBV28 and TRBJ2-1; D gene: possibly TRBD2, on 5 matching bases. This receptor was obtained from a man aged 25-40 years with type 1 diabetes. The base sequence is TGTGCCGTCCGCGGGTCATACAATGAGCAGTTCTTC. This codes for CAVRGSYNEQFF.